Listed below are T cell receptor beta chains from one sample, sequenced in a study of vaccination effects on CD4 cells after COVID-19. Their specific antigens are unknown. Repertoires were generated with immunoSEQ multiplex PCR, while TCRdb's copy carries only in-frame clones and drops some. This sample has 35,000 to 55,000 clones, with around 70% found just once. The material sequenced was CD4+ T cells from PBMCs cultured without peptide, taken after COVID-19 vaccination. These receptors were collected from a human donor who received a COVID-19 vaccine. The CDR3 runs from the conserved cysteine through the conserved F or W. D genes are given only for firm matches. Expanded clones are given a class, and other clones once, few, many or no size at all.

once,TRBD2,TRBV7-6,TRBJ2-2,CASSPGASGSTNTGELFF,TGTGCCAGCAGCCCTGGGGCTAGCGGGAGTACGAACACCGGGGAGCTGTTTTTT
-,TRBD2,TRBV18,TRBJ2-7,CASSPLRGGSTGEQYF,TGTGCCAGCTCACCACTGCGGGGGGGTTCAACAGGCGAGCAGTACTTC
-,-,TRBV6-5,TRBJ2-1,CASSQQQGFRNEQFF,TGTGCCAGCAGTCAACAACAGGGATTTAGGAATGAGCAGTTCTTC
-,-,TRBV30,TRBJ1-1,CAWSKAGAGYTEAFF,TGTGCCTGGAGTAAAGCGGGGGCAGGATATACTGAAGCTTTCTTT
-,-,TRBV5-4,TRBJ1-4,CASSSGGYGEKLFF,TGTGCCAGCAGCTCGGGAGGATACGGTGAAAAACTGTTTTTT
few,-,TRBV10-3,TRBJ2-7,CAINRGQGSYEQYF,TGTGCCATCAATAGGGGCCAGGGCTCCTACGAGCAGTACTTC
-,-,TRBV7-2,TRBJ2-7,CASSLSAGSAYEQYF,TGTGCCAGCAGCTTAAGTGCAGGGTCCGCCTACGAGCAGTACTTC
-,TRBD1,TRBV19,TRBJ2-4,CASSTPGQGKNIQYF,TGTGCCAGTAGTACCCCGGGACAGGGAAAAAACATTCAGTACTTC
-,-,TRBV19,TRBJ1-1,CASSGLDQNTEAFF,TGTGCCAGTAGTGGGTTAGACCAGAACACTGAAGCTTTCTTT
-,-,TRBV6-5,TRBJ2-5,CASSRTRNQETQYF,TGTGCCAGCAGCAGAACCAGGAATCAAGAGACCCAGTACTTC
-,-,TRBV7-9,TRBJ2-3,CASSSRLEGLDTQYF,TGTGCCAGCAGCTCTCGTCTCGAGGGGTTGGATACGCAGTATTTT
-,-,TRBV11-1,TRBJ1-4,CASSRQDTRNEKLFF,TGTGCCAGCAGCCGCCAGGACACACGTAATGAAAAACTGTTTTTT
-,-,TRBV6-5,TRBJ1-6,CASSYSRINSPLHF,TGTGCCAGCAGTTACTCTCGAATCAATTCACCCCTCCACTTT
-,-,TRBV5-1,TRBJ1-6,CASSLFGGEPLHF,TGCGCCAGCAGCTTGTTTGGAGGGGAACCCCTCCACTTT
-,-,TRBV18,TRBJ2-1,CASSPRRFYNEQFF,TGTGCCAGCTCACCGAGGCGGTTCTACAATGAGCAGTTCTTC
-,-,TRBV5-1,TRBJ2-4,CASSLTGREKNIQYF,TGCGCCAGCAGCTTGACAGGGAGGGAAAAAAACATTCAGTACTTC
-,-,TRBV7-7,TRBJ2-2,CASSHGTGGELFF,TGTGCCAGCAGCCACGGGACTGGCGGGGAGCTGTTTTTT
-,-,TRBV27,TRBJ1-1,CASSLSRFTEAFF,TGTGCCAGCAGTTTATCGCGGTTCACTGAAGCTTTCTTT
-,-,TRBV11-2,TRBJ1-2,CASSLDRERYGYTF,TGTGCCAGCAGCTTAGATCGGGAGCGCTATGGCTACACCTTC
-,-,TRBV19,TRBJ2-1,CASSRLGATTYNEQFF,TGTGCCAGTAGTAGGTTGGGGGCCACAACCTACAATGAGCAGTTCTTC
-,-,TRBV14,TRBJ2-1,CASSQDKGRPYGEQFF,TGTGCCAGCAGCCAAGATAAGGGACGACCGTACGGTGAGCAGTTCTTC
-,-,TRBV4-1,TRBJ2-3,CASSQGDVGSTDTQYF,TGCGCCAGCAGCCAGGGTGATGTAGGGAGCACAGATACGCAGTATTTT
-,-,TRBV5-1,TRBJ1-3,CASSMYTSGNTIYF,TGCGCCAGCAGTATGTATACCTCTGGAAACACCATATATTTT
-,-,TRBV10-2,TRBJ1-3,CASLRAGGNTIYF,TGCGCCAGCCTCCGGGCTGGGGGCAACACCATATATTTT
-,-,TRBV10-3,TRBJ2-2,CAISDRVPGELFF,TGTGCCATCAGTGATCGGGTTCCCGGGGAGCTGTTTTTT
-,-,TRBV11-3,TRBJ2-7,CASSLTSKSNEQYF,TGTGCCAGCAGCTTAACTAGCAAGTCGAACGAGCAGTACTTC
-,-,TRBV2,TRBJ1-6,CASSLGHAYNSPLHF,TGTGCCAGCAGTTTAGGACATGCGTATAATTCACCCCTCCACTTT
-,TRBD2,TRBV11-2,TRBJ2-7,CASSLREGLSYEQYF,TGTGCCAGCAGCTTAAGGGAGGGCCTCTCCTACGAGCAGTACTTC
-,TRBD2,TRBV27,TRBJ2-7,CASSELAGTYEQYF,TGTGCCAGCAGTGAATTAGCGGGGACCTACGAGCAGTACTTC
-,-,TRBV12-3/TRBV12-4,TRBJ2-3,CASKYGGTDTQYF,TGTGCCAGCAAGTACGGGGGAACAGATACGCAGTATTTT
-,-,TRBV6-1,TRBJ2-3,CASSESSVLPTDTQYF,TGTGCCAGCAGTGAAAGTAGTGTTCTACCCACAGATACGCAGTATTTT
-,-,TRBV5-6,TRBJ2-5,CASSFDSGLETQYF,TGTGCCAGCAGCTTCGATTCTGGGCTGGAGACCCAGTACTTC
-,TRBD2,TRBV27,TRBJ2-7,CASSLAGLASYEQYF,TGTGCCAGCAGCCTGGCGGGACTAGCGAGCTACGAGCAGTACTTC
few,-,TRBV5-1,TRBJ1-3,CASSLGNAGFGNTIYF,TGCGCCAGCAGCTTGGGTAACGCAGGGTTCGGAAACACCATATATTTT
-,-,TRBV4-2,TRBJ1-2,CASSQEHSRNNYGYTF,TGTGCCAGCAGCCAAGAGCACAGTCGAAATAACTATGGCTACACCTTC
-,-,TRBV5-1,TRBJ2-1,CASSFGGTSGNEQFF,TGCGCCAGCAGCTTTGGCGGGACCTCTGGGAATGAGCAGTTCTTC
few,-,TRBV19,TRBJ1-2,CASSLSEGYGYTF,TGTGCCAGTAGTTTGTCCGAGGGGTATGGCTACACCTTC
-,-,TRBV3-1/TRBV3-2,TRBJ2-2,CASSQELLANTGELFF,TGTGCCAGCAGCCAAGAGCTTTTGGCGAACACCGGGGAGCTGTTTTTT
-,-,TRBV19,TRBJ2-5,CASSIGTKETQYF,TGTGCCAGTAGTATAGGGACCAAAGAGACCCAGTACTTC
-,-,TRBV4-2,TRBJ1-2,CASSQVDTTRYGYTF,TGTGCCAGCAGCCAAGTCGACACGACAAGGTATGGCTACACCTTC